This TCR beta chain derives from a study of cytomegalovirus exposure and HLA in healthy donors. Study results and limitations: In a later analysis, V- and J-gene trimming of beta chains associated with a DCLRE1C missense variant, replicated independently.

CDR1 is SGHVS and CDR2 is FQNEAQ in the germline V gene. V lost 8 bases and J lost 4; bases outside the gene matches: 12. The CDR3 runs to 15 residues. As regards this clone: Antigen specificity is unknown.

The study ran its PCR with 60 Vbeta and 13 Jbeta primers. Clones were read by immunoSEQ multiplex PCR, and TCRdb kept only the in-frame ones, dropping some. The table lists some 160,000 clones, approximately 80% of them singletons. The V call is TRBV7-8, the J call TRBJ2-3; 7 bases agree with TRBD1. The sequencing input was PBMCs. The sequence derives from a woman younger than 30 in good health and CMV-seronegative. CDR3 residues: CASGRNRGPADTQYF. In DNA, the CDR3 is TGTGCCAGCGGCCGAAACAGGGGTCCGGCAGATACGCAGTATTTT. Full variable domain (outside the CDR3, taken from reference TRBV7-8 and TRBJ2-3): GAGVSQSPRYKVAKRGQDVALRCDPISGHVSLFWYQQALGQGPEFLTYFQNEAQLDKSGLPSDRFFAERPEGSVSTLKIQRTQQEDSAVYLCASGRNRGPADTQYFGPGTRLTVL.